This TCR beta chain was sequenced during a study of blood T cell repertoires in COVID-19. Study-wide context: Specimens from acute and convalescent COVID-19 originated in the United States, Italy and Spain.

Under the authors' procedure: Reference gene primer amplification yielded estimated nucleated cell counts. Produced via immunoSEQ multiplex PCR; TCRdb's table is partial and in-frame only. That table gives V, J and clone size, and the DNA gave D and trimming. The sample holds 70,000 to 75,000 clones, more than 80% seen once. The CDR3 runs 13 residues. V was pared by 3 bases and J by 2 bases, with 8 bases between. CDR1 is DFQATT, CDR2 SNEGSKA, per germline (reference sequence). The receptor's source is a woman aged 80 or older with active or convalescent COVID-19. V usage is TRBV20-1 and J usage is TRBJ2-4; D may be TRBD2 (5 bases). The sample was peripheral blood. CDR3 amino acids: CSASVGTKNIQYF. CDR3 DNA sequence: TGCAGTGCTAGTGTCGGGACCAAAAACATTCAGTACTTC.